These 9 T cell receptor beta chains were all obtained from the same sample, sequenced in a study of long-term antiretroviral therapy in people with HIV. At the survey level, the v3.0 immunoSEQ assay was run. The method was immunoSEQ multiplex PCR; TCRdb's version includes in-frame clones alone and lacks a portion of them. This sample has 40,000 or so clones; roughly four fifths occur once, and the top ten carry approximately 6.2%. The sample consisted of unsorted PBMCs, taken 1 year after starting antiretroviral therapy. These receptor sequences come from a man between 18 and 29 years old with HIV.

This chain connects TRBV5-6 to TRBJ2-7; 7 bases map to TRBD1. V lost 4 bases, J lost 4 bases, and 8 bases stayed unmatched. The CDR3 has 14 amino acids. Per germline, CDR1 SGHDT and CDR2 YYEEEE. CDR3 bases: TGTGCCAGCAGCCCGCTGGGACAGCTGTACGAGCAGTACTTC. It specifies CASSPLGQLYEQYF.

The V gene is TRBV5-1, the J gene TRBJ1-1, with D possibly matching TRBD1 (5 bases). Germline V gene data show CDR1 as SGHRS and CDR2 as YFSETQ. V dropped 0 bases and J dropped 4 bases, with 7 bases sitting between them. The length of the CDR3 is 13 residues. The CDR3 DNA reads TGCGCCAGCAGCTTGGCAGGGAGCACTGAAGCTTTCTTT. Protein: CASSLAGSTEAFF.

This clone was counted once. CDR3 nucleotides: TGCGCCAGCAGCCAAGATAGGTGGGACCCAGGCACAGATACGCAGTATTTT. Residues: CASSQDRWDPGTDTQYF. The rearrangement uses TRBV4-1 and TRBJ2-3; D could derive from TRBD1 or TRBD2 (5 bases each). Germline V gene sequence: CDR1 MGHRA, CDR2 YSYEKL. With 0 bases removed from V and 1 base from J, the gap between germline ends came to 14 bases. This CDR3 has 17 amino acids.

The genes are TRBV4-1 and TRBJ2-5; 7 bases align to TRBD1. Germline V gene sequence: CDR1 MGHRA, CDR2 YSYEKL. The length of the CDR3 is 16 residues. The ends lost 3 bases at V and 4 bases at J; junction bases unmatched: 11. The CDR3 bases are TGCGCCAGCAGCCAGGTCGAGGACAGGAGAGGAGAGACCCAGTACTTC. As protein: CASSQVEDRRGETQYF.

The rearrangement uses TRBV4-1 and TRBJ2-7; 13 nucleotides line up with TRBD2. The CDR3 is 18 amino acids. The V and J ends lost 1 base and 7 bases, in that order; junction bases with no gene match: 13. Germline V gives CDR1 MGHRA, CDR2 YSYEKL. The chain's CDR3 is CASSQGYFRTSGSGEQYF. DNA for the CDR3: TGCGCCAGCAGCCAAGGCTACTTCCGGACTAGCGGGAGTGGAGAGCAGTACTTC.

The V call is TRBV7-9, the J call TRBJ1-1; D not certain. V lost 2 bases, J lost 1 base, and 8 bases lay in between. CDR3 size: 14 residues. Germline CDR1 reads SEHNR; CDR2 reads FQNEAQ (reference sequence). CDR3 in amino acids: CASSLRASNTEAFF. The CDR3 DNA is TGTGCCAGCAGCTTACGGGCATCGAACACTGAAGCTTTCTTT.

This clone was recorded a few times. This sequence joins TRBV7-9 and TRBJ2-7; a possible D gene is TRBD2 (6 bases). Germline V gene lookup returns CDR1 SEHNR and CDR2 FQNEAQ (reference sequence). The V end was cut by 5 bases, the J end by 0 bases, with 11 bases between. There are 14 residues in the CDR3. In DNA form, the CDR3 reads TGTGCCAGCAGCGCCCGGGAGAGCTCCTACGAGCAGTACTTC. Amino acids: CASSARESSYEQYF.

The chain uses TRBV28 and TRBJ2-7, with D possibly being TRBD1 (5 bases). V shed 2 bases and J shed 2 bases, with 13 bases lying between them. The CDR3 has 15 residues. Per germline, CDR1 MDHEN and CDR2 SYDVKM. CDR3 sequence (DNA): TGTGCCAGCAGTTTAGAGACAGACGGACCCTACGAGCAGTACTTC. Translated: CASSLETDGPYEQYF.

The rearrangement joins TRBV9 to TRBJ2-1; 14 bases are shared with TRBD2. Germline V gives CDR1 SGDLS, CDR2 YYNGEE. J was trimmed by 6 bases and V by 0 bases; bases with no gene match: 17. CDR3 size: 21 residues. The DNA for the CDR3 is TGTGCCAGCAGCGTAGTAGGTTTGGGACTAGCGGGAGTCGGTCTTAGCAATGAGCAGTTCTTC. Translation: CASSVVGLGLAGVGLSNEQFF. Combining the CDR3 with reference TRBV9 and TRBJ2-1 gives the whole variable domain DSGVTQTPKHLITATGQRVTLRCSPRSGDLSVYWYQQSLDQGLQFLIQYYNGEERAKGNILERFSAQQFPDLHSELNLSSLELGDSALYFCASSVVGLGLAGVGLSNEQFFGPGTRLTVL.